This T cell receptor (beta chain) was captured by sequencing in a study of Graves' ophthalmopathy and Graves' hyperthyroidism. Study summary: Before any treatment was given, at initial diagnosis, peripheral blood was collected. Whole-study findings and limits: It was with 70.59% sensitivity and about 72% specificity that the model predicted ophthalmopathy progression. A 13-signature model separated ophthalmopathy from stable hyperthyroidism, almost 90% sensitivity, about 81% specificity.

The diagnosis combined clinical symptoms, thyroxine, TRAb, thyroid ultrasound and orbital computed tomography scans. Turning to this clonotype: Its antigen is as yet unknown.

Amplified material comprised TCR beta CDR3 regions derived from RNA transcripts. The workflow started with a first-round RT-PCR run with HTBI primers and then moved on to a second-round multiplex PCR. TCRdb called the multiplex PCR reads again in MiXCR, with one record for every CDR3 protein. Of some 47,000 distinct CDR3 sequences listed, around 48% are singletons. The CDR3 length is 16 residues. Trimming at V came to 4 bases and at J to 7 bases, leaving 11 bases not matched to a gene. CDR1 SGDLS and CDR2 YYNGEE come from the germline V gene. The rearrangement joins TRBV9 to TRBJ2-5, with TRBD2 identical over 12 bases. The clonotype comes from an adult man with Graves' ophthalmopathy. Material: peripheral blood. In DNA form, the CDR3 reads TGTGCCAGCAGCCCCGATCCTAGCGGGAGGGAGGGGACCCAGTACTTC. Protein sequence: CASSPDPSGREGTQYF. The full variable domain, with the rest looked up from reference TRBV9 and TRBJ2-5, is DSGVTQTPKHLITATGQRVTLRCSPRSGDLSVYWYQQSLDQGLQFLIQYYNGEERAKGNILERFSAQQFPDLHSELNLSSLELGDSALYFCASSPDPSGREGTQYFGPGTRLLVL.